Listed below are T cell receptor beta chains from one sample, sequenced in a study of Ad26.COV2.S vaccination and SARS-CoV-2 variants. Only in-frame clones appear in the TCRdb table, and some are missing; sequencing was by immunoSEQ multiplex PCR. In the table there are 450,000 to 550,000 clones, about 88% of which are singletons. Sequences were derived from peripheral blood, sampled in a trial of Ad26.COV2.S vaccine versus placebo. These receptors came from a person between 18 and 59 years old who received the Ad26.COV2.S COVID-19 vaccine or a placebo. CDR3s include the opening cysteine and the closing phenylalanine or tryptophan.

v_gene,j_gene,CDR3aa
TRBV7-6,TRBJ2-2,CASMAQNTGELFF
TRBV18,TRBJ1-1,CASSGRDTEAFF
TRBV9,TRBJ2-1,CASRGVDNNEQFF
TRBV15,TRBJ2-7,CATSRDTSGGPYEQYF
TRBV28,TRBJ1-5,CASRTYGTDNQPQHF
TRBV5-5,TRBJ1-6,CASSTQGNSNSPLHF
TRBV21-1,TRBJ2-2,CASSKAEGENNTGELFF
TRBV7-8,TRBJ2-1,CASSLDRDNEQFF
TRBV30,TRBJ1-6,CAWSVGSPLHF
TRBV11-2,TRBJ1-1,CASSLVGGLGTEAFF
TRBV7-9,TRBJ1-1,CASSFLDDTEAFF
TRBV7-3,TRBJ2-3,CASSLGRGTASTDTQYF
TRBV6-5,TRBJ2-7,CASSYAGSHEQYF
TRBV5-6,TRBJ2-6,CASSTWTGSGANVLTF
TRBV20-1,TRBJ1-1,CSANKDTEAFF
TRBV28,TRBJ2-2,CASSPSAGELFF
TRBV2,TRBJ2-1,CASIHGTSGKPKNEQFF
TRBV2,TRBJ1-5,CASSKQEPSNQPQHF
TRBV19,TRBJ1-1,CASTQRGLNTEAFF
TRBV25-1,TRBJ2-5,CASSDPGSREETQYF
TRBV19,TRBJ2-1,CASRISGRDEQFF
TRBV28,TRBJ1-1,CASSLFGQHTEAFF